This T cell receptor beta chain was retrieved from a study of shared clonotypes between healthy human individuals. Findings and limits, study-wide: Around 5.3% of naive CD4 clonotypes were shared across four donors. The study sampled only blood, and tissue repertoires likely differ.

In regard to this clone: Its specificity is unknown.

The CDR3 length is 16 residues. With 5 bases clipped from V and 4 bases from J, the junction kept 11 bases outside the gene matches. CDR1 is SGHVS and CDR2 is FNYEAQ in the germline V gene. Assay used: immunoSEQ multiplex PCR; TCRdb lists only in-frame clones, some missing. The repertoire holds roughly 640,000 clones, approximately 97% seen once, with less than 0.065% in the top ten. This chain links TRBV7-6 with TRBJ2-3; TRBD2 agrees at 8 bases. The source material was naive CD4+ T cells sorted from blood. Subset denoted: CD45RA+ positively selected. This TCR was recovered from a woman in her 30s in good health. The CDR3 DNA is TGTGCCAGCAGCCCCCGGTCTAGCGGGTCCCCAGATACGCAGTATTTT. Translating it yields CASSPRSSGSPDTQYF.